This TCR beta chain derives from a study of T cells in localized non-small cell lung cancer. The protocol was immunoSEQ multiplex PCR, while the TCRdb copy is restricted to in-frame clones and leaves out a portion. In the table there are around 70,000 clones, less than 90% of which are singletons. This clone came up once. The sequence was collected from a male donor aged 60 or over with stage III squamous cell lung carcinoma. The starting material was peripheral blood, obtained before any cancer treatment.

CDR3: CASSVPHRGTSNQPQHF. The CDR3 nucleotides read TGTGCCAGCAGTGTTCCTCATCGGGGAACTAGCAATCAGCCCCAGCATTTT. The genes are TRBV2 and TRBJ1-5; no clear D. Deletions cut 4 bases from V and 0 bases from J, with 16 bases between. The CDR3 is made up of 17 amino acids. Germline values: CDR1 SNHLY, CDR2 FYNNEI.